This T cell receptor (beta chain) was identified in a study of OX40 agonist ivuxolimab in advanced cancers. Autoimmune disease history or systemic immunosuppression disqualified patients. The method was immunoSEQ multiplex PCR; TCRdb's version includes in-frame clones alone and lacks a portion of them. Of fewer than 80,000 clones listed, 70% to 90% were seen once; the top ten hold approximately 4%. V gave up 7 bases and J gave up 0 bases, with 13 bases separating them. The CDR3 loop spans 16 amino acids. The V gene's germline CDR1 is ENHRY and CDR2 SYGVKD. This chain uses TRBV10-3 with TRBJ2-6; D perhaps matches TRBD1 (5 bases). The TCR originated in an adult with an advanced solid tumor such as melanoma, head and neck, liver or kidney cancer. Sample: CD4+ or CD8+ T cells sorted from blood, taken in a trial of the OX40 agonist ivuxolimab. CDR3 DNA sequence: TGTGCCATCAAACCGAGACAGACCTCTGGGGCCAACGTCCTGACTTTC. It encodes CAIKPRQTSGANVLTF.